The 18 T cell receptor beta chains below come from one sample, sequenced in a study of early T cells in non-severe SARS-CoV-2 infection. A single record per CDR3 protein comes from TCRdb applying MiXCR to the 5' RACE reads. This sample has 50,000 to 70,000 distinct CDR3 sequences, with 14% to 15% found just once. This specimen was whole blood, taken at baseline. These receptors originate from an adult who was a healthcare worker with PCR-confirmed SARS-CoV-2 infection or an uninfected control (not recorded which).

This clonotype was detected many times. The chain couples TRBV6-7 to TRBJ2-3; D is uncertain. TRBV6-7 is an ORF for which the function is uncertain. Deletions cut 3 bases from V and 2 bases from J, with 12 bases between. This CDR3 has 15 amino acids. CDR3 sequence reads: CASSYPWIHTDTQYF. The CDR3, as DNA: TGTGCCAGCAGTTATCCGTGGATCCACACAGATACGCAGTATTTT.

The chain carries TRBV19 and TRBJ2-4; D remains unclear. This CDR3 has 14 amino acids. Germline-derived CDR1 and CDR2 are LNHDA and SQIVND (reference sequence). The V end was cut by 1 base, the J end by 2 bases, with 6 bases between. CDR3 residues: CASSIAGTKNIQYF. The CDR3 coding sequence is TGTGCCAGTAGTATAGCTGGGACCAAAAACATTCAGTACTTC.

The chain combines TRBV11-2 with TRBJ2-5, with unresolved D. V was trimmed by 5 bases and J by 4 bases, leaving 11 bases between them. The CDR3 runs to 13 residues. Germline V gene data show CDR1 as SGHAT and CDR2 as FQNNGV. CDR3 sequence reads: CASSPGVGETQYF. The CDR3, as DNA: TGTGCCAGCAGCCCTGGAGTAGGAGAGACCCAGTACTTC.

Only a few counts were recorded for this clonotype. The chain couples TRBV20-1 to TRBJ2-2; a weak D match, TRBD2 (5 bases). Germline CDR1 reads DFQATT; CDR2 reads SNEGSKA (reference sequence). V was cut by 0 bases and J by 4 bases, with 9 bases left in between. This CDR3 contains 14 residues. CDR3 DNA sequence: TGCAGTGCTAGAGATCTAGCAGCCACCGGGGAGCTGTTTTTT. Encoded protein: CSARDLAATGELFF.

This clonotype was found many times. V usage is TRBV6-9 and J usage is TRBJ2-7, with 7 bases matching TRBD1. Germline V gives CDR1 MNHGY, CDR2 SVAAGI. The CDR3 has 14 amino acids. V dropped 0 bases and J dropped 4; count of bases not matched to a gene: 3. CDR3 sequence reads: CASSYSRQGYEQYF. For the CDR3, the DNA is TGTGCCAGCAGTTATTCTCGACAGGGTTACGAGCAGTACTTC.

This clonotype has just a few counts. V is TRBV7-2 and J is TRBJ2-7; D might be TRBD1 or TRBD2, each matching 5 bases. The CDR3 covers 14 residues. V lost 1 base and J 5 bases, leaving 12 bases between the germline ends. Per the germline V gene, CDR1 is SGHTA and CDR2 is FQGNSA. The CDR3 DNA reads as TGTGCCAGCAGCTTAGTTGGGGGATGGAACGAGCAGTACTTC. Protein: CASSLVGGWNEQYF.

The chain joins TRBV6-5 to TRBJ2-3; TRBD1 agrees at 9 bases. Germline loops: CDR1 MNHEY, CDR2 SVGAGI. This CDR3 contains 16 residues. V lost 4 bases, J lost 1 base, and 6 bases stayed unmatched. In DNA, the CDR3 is TGTGCCAGCAGTTCCGGACAGGGGAAGGGCACAGATACGCAGTATTTT. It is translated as CASSSGQGKGTDTQYF.

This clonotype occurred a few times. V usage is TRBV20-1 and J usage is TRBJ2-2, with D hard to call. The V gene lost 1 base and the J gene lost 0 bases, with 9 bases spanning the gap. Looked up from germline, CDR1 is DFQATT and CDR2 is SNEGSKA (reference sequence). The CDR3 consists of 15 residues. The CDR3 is CSARVPLANTGELFF. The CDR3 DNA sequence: TGCAGTGCTAGAGTGCCACTCGCGAACACCGGGGAGCTGTTTTTT.

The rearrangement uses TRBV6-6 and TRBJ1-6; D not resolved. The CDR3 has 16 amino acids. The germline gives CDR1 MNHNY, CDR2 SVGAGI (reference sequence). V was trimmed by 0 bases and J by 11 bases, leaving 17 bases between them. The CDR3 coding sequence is TGTGCCAGCAGTTACTCGAAGGAGACTTTAGGTCCACCCCTCCACTTT. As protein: CASSYSKETLGPPLHF.

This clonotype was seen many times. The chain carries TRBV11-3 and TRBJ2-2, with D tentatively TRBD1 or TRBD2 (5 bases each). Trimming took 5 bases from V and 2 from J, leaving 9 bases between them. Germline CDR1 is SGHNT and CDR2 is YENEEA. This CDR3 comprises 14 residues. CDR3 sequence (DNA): TGTGCCAGCAGCCCGAGGGGTAACACCGGGGAGCTGTTTTTT. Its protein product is CASSPRGNTGELFF.

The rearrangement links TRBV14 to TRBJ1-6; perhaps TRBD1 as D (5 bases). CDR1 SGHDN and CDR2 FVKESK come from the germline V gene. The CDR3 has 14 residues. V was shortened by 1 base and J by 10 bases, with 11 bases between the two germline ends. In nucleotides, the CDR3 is TGTGCCAGCAGCCAAGCAGGGATGGGGTCACCCCTCCACTTT. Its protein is CASSQAGMGSPLHF.

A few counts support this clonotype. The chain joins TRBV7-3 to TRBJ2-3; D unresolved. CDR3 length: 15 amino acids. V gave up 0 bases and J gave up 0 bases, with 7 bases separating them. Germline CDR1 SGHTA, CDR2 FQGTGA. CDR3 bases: TGTGCCAGCAGCTTAACCTCGACTAGCACAGATACGCAGTATTTT. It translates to CASSLTSTSTDTQYF. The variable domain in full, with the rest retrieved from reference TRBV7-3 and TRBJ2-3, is GAGVSQTPSNKVTEKGKYVELRCDPISGHTALYWYRQSLGQGPEFLIYFQGTGAADDSGLPNDRFFAVRPEGSVSTLKIQRTERGDSAVYLCASSLTSTSTDTQYFGPGTRLTVL.

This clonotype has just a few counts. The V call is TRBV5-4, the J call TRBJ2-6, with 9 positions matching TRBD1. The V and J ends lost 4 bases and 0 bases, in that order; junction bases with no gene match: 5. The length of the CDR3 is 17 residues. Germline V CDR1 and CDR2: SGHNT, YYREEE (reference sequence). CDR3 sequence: CASSRMTGGSGANVLTF. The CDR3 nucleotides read TGTGCCAGCAGCCGGATGACAGGGGGCTCTGGGGCCAACGTCCTGACTTTC.

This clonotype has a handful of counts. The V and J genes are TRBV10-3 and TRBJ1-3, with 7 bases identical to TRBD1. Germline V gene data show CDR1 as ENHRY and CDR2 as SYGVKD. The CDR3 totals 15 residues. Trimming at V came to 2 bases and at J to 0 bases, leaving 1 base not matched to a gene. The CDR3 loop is CAISEGQVSGNTIYF. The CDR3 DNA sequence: TGTGCCATCAGTGAGGGACAGGTCTCTGGAAACACCATATATTTT.

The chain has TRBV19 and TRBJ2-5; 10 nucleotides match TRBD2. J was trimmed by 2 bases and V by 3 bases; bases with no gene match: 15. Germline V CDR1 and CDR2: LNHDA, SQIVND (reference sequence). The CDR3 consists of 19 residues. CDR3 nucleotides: TGTGCCAGTAGTATGGGTAGCGGGGGGCCCACACCGAGGCAAGAGACCCAGTACTTC. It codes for CASSMGSGGPTPRQETQYF.

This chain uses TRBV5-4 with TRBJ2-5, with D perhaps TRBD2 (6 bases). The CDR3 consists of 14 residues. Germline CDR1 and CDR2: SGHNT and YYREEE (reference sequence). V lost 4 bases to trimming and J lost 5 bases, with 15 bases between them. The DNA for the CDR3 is TGTGCCAGCAGCGACCCATCCGGGGGTGAGACCCAGTACTTC. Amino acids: CASSDPSGGETQYF.

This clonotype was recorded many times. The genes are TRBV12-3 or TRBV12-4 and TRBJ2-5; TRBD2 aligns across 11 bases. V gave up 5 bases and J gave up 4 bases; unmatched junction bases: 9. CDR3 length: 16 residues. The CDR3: CASSPGIAGGLETQYF. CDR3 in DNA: TGTGCCAGCAGTCCGGGAATAGCGGGGGGGCTAGAGACCCAGTACTTC.

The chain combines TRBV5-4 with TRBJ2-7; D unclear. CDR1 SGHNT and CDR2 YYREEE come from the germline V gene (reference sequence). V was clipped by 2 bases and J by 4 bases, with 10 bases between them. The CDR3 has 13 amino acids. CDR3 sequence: CASSFAGSYEQYF. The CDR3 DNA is TGTGCCAGCAGCTTTGCAGGATCGTACGAGCAGTACTTC.